This entry concerns a single T cell receptor (beta chain). These data come from a study of CD8 T cells in Susac syndrome. RNA amounts of about 0.45 to 1 ug underwent reverse transcription with random hexamers. TCRdb reanalysed the immunoSEQ multiplex PCR reads using MiXCR and keeps one entry per CDR3 protein. The sample shows roughly 140,000 distinct CDR3 sequences, roughly 95% of them seen only once. The CDR3 totals 13 residues. Germline V CDR1 and CDR2: DFQATT, SNEGSKA (reference sequence). V lost 6 bases, J lost 4 bases, and 8 bases stayed unmatched. High-throughput TCR beta sequencing covered peripheral CD8+ and CD4+ T cells. TEMRA cells were FACS-enriched, unlike CD8+ and CD4+ T cells, which were negatively isolated.

Sequencing input: CD4+ T cells from PBMCs. This TCR derives from a human donor with Susac syndrome. The V gene is TRBV20-1, the J gene TRBJ2-7; 8 positions agree with TRBD1. CDR3 DNA: TGCAGTGCCGAGCGGACAGGGACATACGAGCAGTACTTC. This encodes CSAERTGTYEQYF.